This entry lists 19 T cell receptor beta chains sequenced from one sample in a study of T-cell memory formation after mild COVID-19. Using its own MiXCR run on the 5' RACE reads, TCRdb lists one record per CDR3 protein. The sample lists roughly 320,000 distinct CDR3 sequences, over 25% occurring once. The specimen sequenced was PBMCs or a T cell subset sorted from them (not recorded which). Receptor source: an adult woman who had mild COVID-19 (a few samples of this study predate the infection). Cell type and time point are not known.

Ten or more counts support this clonotype. V and J are TRBV28 and TRBJ2-2; D unresolved. Germline V lookup: CDR1 MDHEN, CDR2 SYDVKM. The germline V and J ends were trimmed by 3 bases and 2 bases, with 10 bases remaining between them. The CDR3 runs 15 residues. The CDR3 loop is CASSFNYLNTGELFF. DNA of the CDR3: TGTGCCAGCAGTTTCAACTACCTAAACACCGGGGAGCTGTTTTTT.

This clonotype showed up just a few times. The CDR3 is CATSDGTSGTYNEQFF. DNA for the CDR3: TGTGCCACCAGTGATGGGACTAGCGGAACCTACAATGAGCAGTTCTTC. The rearrangement joins TRBV24-1 to TRBJ2-1; 11 bases fit TRBD2. CDR3 length: 16 amino acids. After removal of 3 bases from V and 2 bases from J, the junction contained 2 bases not matched to a gene. Germline CDR1 and CDR2: KGHDR and SFDVKD.

This rearrangement joins TRBV5-1 to TRBJ2-3; TRBD2 aligns across 12 bases. The CDR3 consists of 15 residues. J gave up 5 bases and V 1 base, and 2 bases lay outside the gene matches. The germline gives CDR1 SGHRS, CDR2 YFSETQ. CDR3: CASSLRTSGEDTQYF. The CDR3 DNA sequence: TGCGCCAGCAGCTTGAGGACTAGCGGGGAAGATACGCAGTATTTT.

J is TRBJ2-3 and V is TRBV6-6; TRBD2 matches 8 bases. CDR3 length: 15 residues. Germline values: CDR1 MNHNY, CDR2 SVGAGI (reference sequence). V shed 0 bases and J 5 bases; nucleotides not matched to a gene: 4. The CDR3 DNA follows: TGTGCCAGCAGTTACTCCGGGAGGGAGGGAGATACGCAGTATTTT. It is translated as CASSYSGREGDTQYF.

This sequence joins TRBV6-5 and TRBJ2-3; D possibly corresponds to TRBD1 (6 bases). With 4 bases removed from V and 2 bases from J, the gap between germline ends came to 13 bases. CDR1 is MNHEY, CDR2 SVGAGI, per germline. The CDR3 consists of 15 residues. The CDR3 region has the DNA TGTGCCAGCAGTTCCCGGAACAGGGCCACAGATACGCAGTATTTT. This gives the protein CASSSRNRATDTQYF.

This chain uses TRBV12-5 with TRBJ2-5, with D perhaps TRBD1 (6 bases). Germline lookup yields CDR1 LGHNT and CDR2 FRNRAP. Deletions cut 7 bases from V and 4 bases from J, with 19 bases between. The length of the CDR3 is 15 residues. Here the CDR3 reads CASASQVGARETQYF. The CDR3 DNA is TGTGCTAGTGCCTCCCAGGTGGGGGCGCGAGAGACCCAGTACTTC.

This chain joins TRBV20-1 and TRBJ2-3, with 7 bases identical to TRBD2. The CDR3 is made up of 13 amino acids. After removal of 4 bases from V and 2 bases from J, the junction contained 3 bases not matched to a gene. CDR1 and CDR2 (germline): DFQATT, SNEGSKA (reference sequence). Here the CDR3 DNA reads TGCAGTGCTATGACTAGCACCACAGATACGCAGTATTTT. Protein product: CSAMTSTTDTQYF.

This chain connects TRBV7-2 to TRBJ2-5; D may correspond to TRBD1 or TRBD2 (5 bases each). Between the trimmed V and J ends, which lost 2 bases and 5 bases, there was a span of 12 bases. Germline V gene data show CDR1 as SGHTA and CDR2 as FQGNSA. The CDR3 runs 14 residues. For the CDR3, the DNA is TGTGCCAGCAGCTTAAACGGGGCGCCCGAGACCCAGTACTTC. It translates to CASSLNGAPETQYF.

The chain links TRBV3-1 to TRBJ2-1, with TRBD1 matching over 9 bases. From germline, CDR1 is LGHDT and CDR2 YNNKEL (reference sequence). The junction had 7 bases not matched to a gene; V was cut back by 4 bases and J by 6 bases. CDR3 length: 15 amino acids. The CDR3 reads CASSPLGQGANEQFF. For the CDR3, the DNA is TGTGCCAGCAGCCCTTTGGGACAGGGAGCCAATGAGCAGTTCTTC.

This clonotype was seen more than once but under ten times. The V call is TRBV27, the J call TRBJ2-1, with D possibly being TRBD1 (5 bases). Germline CDR1 is MNHEY and CDR2 is SMNVEV (reference sequence). The CDR3 covers 13 residues. V was shortened by 2 bases and J by 8 bases, with 10 bases between the two germline ends. Here the CDR3 reads CASSLDRRYEQFF. The CDR3 DNA follows: TGTGCCAGCAGTTTAGACAGAAGGTATGAGCAGTTCTTC.

A few counts support this clonotype. The chain couples TRBV27 to TRBJ1-2; a weak D match, TRBD1 (5 bases). V gave up 8 bases and J gave up 3 bases, with 16 bases separating them. Germline V gives CDR1 MNHEY, CDR2 SMNVEV (reference sequence). CDR3 size: 14 residues. CDR3 in amino acids: CASGWGQSYYGYTF. The CDR3 coding sequence is TGTGCCAGCGGCTGGGGCCAGAGTTACTATGGCTACACCTTC.

J is TRBJ2-2 and V is TRBV5-6; no clear D. Trimming took off 0 bases at V and 4 bases at J, with 10 bases between the two ends. The CDR3 is 15 residues long. Germline V gene data show CDR1 as SGHDT and CDR2 as YYEEEE. CDR3 region: CASSLGAQTTGELFF. CDR3 nucleotide sequence: TGTGCCAGCAGCTTGGGCGCCCAAACCACCGGGGAGCTGTTTTTT.

V gene TRBV29-1 combines with J gene TRBJ1-2, with 7 bases lining up with TRBD1. J gave up 8 bases and V 7 bases, and 10 bases lay outside the gene matches. The CDR3 extends over 12 amino acids. Germline V gene data show CDR1 as SQVTM and CDR2 as ANQGSEA. CDR3 loop: CSALDRVDGYTF. The CDR3 DNA reads as TGCAGCGCGCTAGACAGGGTGGACGGCTACACCTTC.

This clonotype was detected only a few times. This sequence joins TRBV9 and TRBJ2-5; D is unclear. V was cut by 0 bases and J by 1 base, with 7 bases left in between. The CDR3 has 14 amino acids. Germline CDR1 reads SGDLS; CDR2 reads YYNGEE. For the CDR3, the DNA is TGTGCCAGCAGCGTAGAGGGTACCCAAGAGACCCAGTACTTC. This encodes CASSVEGTQETQYF.

The CDR3 spells CSARDRLAGAYNEQFF. The CDR3 region has the DNA TGCAGTGCTAGAGATCGGCTAGCGGGAGCCTACAATGAGCAGTTCTTC. The chain has TRBV20-1 and TRBJ2-1; 10 bases are shared with TRBD2. V was pared by 0 bases and J by 2 bases, with 4 bases of the junction left unmatched. Germline V gene sequence: CDR1 DFQATT, CDR2 SNEGSKA (reference sequence). This CDR3 is 16 amino acids long.

The chain links TRBV6-5 to TRBJ1-6, with D tentatively TRBD1 (6 bases). Germline CDR1 MNHEY, CDR2 SVGAGI. This CDR3 contains 15 residues. V lost 5 bases and J 10 bases, leaving 18 bases between the germline ends. As DNA, the CDR3 is TGTGCCAGCAGTCCCGGACAGCTCTCTAGGTCACCCCTCCACTTT. Its protein product is CASSPGQLSRSPLHF.

V usage is TRBV7-9 and J usage is TRBJ1-5, with 8 bases aligning to TRBD1. Trimming removed 1 base from V and 3 bases from J; junction bases left unmatched: 8. This CDR3 is built from 17 residues. Germline values: CDR1 SEHNR, CDR2 FQNEAQ (reference sequence). The CDR3 reads CASSLVGGQAYNQPQHF. DNA of the CDR3: TGTGCCAGCAGCTTAGTGGGGGGACAGGCGTACAATCAGCCCCAGCATTTT.

The gene calls are TRBV6-5 and TRBJ2-3, with 12 nucleotides matching TRBD2. Germline V gene sequence: CDR1 MNHEY, CDR2 SVGAGI. Trimming cost V 6 bases and J 4 bases; bases outside gene matches: 5. The CDR3 has 15 residues. DNA for the CDR3: TGTGCCAGCAGCCCGACTAGCGGGAGTGCAGATACGCAGTATTTT. Protein sequence: CASSPTSGSADTQYF.

This clonotype was observed a few times. This chain joins TRBV24-1 and TRBJ2-3; TRBD2 matches at 7 bases. Losses at the gene ends were 3 bases for V and 8 bases for J; bases not matched to a gene: 7. Germline lookup yields CDR1 KGHDR and CDR2 SFDVKD. The CDR3 is made up of 14 amino acids. Here the CDR3 reads CATSDPGLSGTQYF. The DNA of the CDR3 is TGTGCCACCAGTGATCCGGGACTAAGTGGTACGCAGTATTTT.